Below, 18 T cell receptor beta chains from the same sample are listed, as sequenced in a study of PD-1 blockade in classical Hodgkin lymphoma. Some clones are missing from TCRdb's copy, which holds only in-frame ones; the method was immunoSEQ multiplex PCR. The repertoire holds around 40,000 clones, with 70% to 80% as singletons. Sample time point: cycle 4 day 1 (C4D1), after five to seven weeks of nivolumab. All trial patients relapsed after autologous stem cell transplantation. The sequenced sample was peripheral blood mononuclear cells (PBMCs), obtained before the fourth cycle of nivolumab. The source is a human donor with classical Hodgkin lymphoma.

V and J are TRBV5-6 and TRBJ1-1; no clear D gene. This CDR3 has 13 residues. Trimming pared 0 bases from V and 1 base from J, leaving 4 bases between. Germline V lookup: CDR1 SGHDT, CDR2 YYEEEE. In nucleotides, the CDR3 is TGTGCCAGCAGCTTGGGACGGAACACTGAAGCTTTCTTT. This gives the protein CASSLGRNTEAFF.

V usage is TRBV25-1 and J usage is TRBJ1-2; no firm D call. The CDR3 length is 8 residues. The V and J ends lost 4 bases and 9 bases respectively, with 0 bases between them. The germline V gene has CDR1 MGHDK and CDR2 SYGVNS. The CDR3 protein is CASSGYTF. CDR3 nucleotide sequence: TGTGCCAGCAGTGGCTACACCTTC.

The genes are TRBV28 and TRBJ2-5, with TRBD2 matching over 8 bases. With V trimmed by 8 bases and J by 1 base, 6 bases remained unmatched. CDR3 length: 14 amino acids. CDR1 is MDHEN and CDR2 is SYDVKM in the germline V gene. In DNA form, the CDR3 reads TGTGCCAGCTCTGGCGGGGGGTTCCAAGAGACCCAGTACTTC. It codes for CASSGGGFQETQYF.

V usage is TRBV29-1 and J usage is TRBJ1-1; 9 bases are shared with TRBD1. Germline CDR1 SQVTM, CDR2 ANQGSEA. V trimming: 6 bases; J trimming: 3 bases; junction bases outside the gene matches: 5. The CDR3 length is 13 residues. In nucleotides, the CDR3 is TGCAGCGTCTCCGGGACAGGGTACACTGAAGCTTTCTTT. This translates into CSVSGTGYTEAFF.

Worth noting for this clone: At one of its ends the junction is not consistent with the germline gene, which may arise from a read error. Other DNA sequences in the sample encode the same CDR3. V and J are TRBV10-2 and TRBJ2-7; 16 bases align to TRBD2. The CDR3 has 16 amino acids. Per the germline V gene, CDR1 is WSHSY and CDR2 is SAAADI. In DNA, the CDR3 is TGTGCCAGCAGTGGGACTAGCGGGGGGGAATTCTACGAGCAGTACTTC. As protein: CASSGTSGGEFYEQYF.

This clone was observed a handful of times. The V call is TRBV6-6, the J call TRBJ2-7; D is ambiguous. The V end was cut by 7 bases, the J end by 2 bases, with 15 bases between. Germline assignment: CDR1 MNHNY and CDR2 SVGAGI (reference sequence). This CDR3 has 14 amino acids. The CDR3 loop reads CASKGNRPPYEQYF. The CDR3 DNA sequence: TGTGCCAGCAAAGGGAACAGACCTCCCTACGAGCAGTACTTC.

The chain is built from TRBV4-1 and TRBJ2-4, with a weak D call TRBD1 (6 bases). The V gene lost 0 bases and the J gene lost 0 bases, with 24 bases spanning the gap. Per the germline V gene, CDR1 is MGHRA and CDR2 is YSYEKL. This CDR3 region has 21 residues. DNA of the CDR3: TGCGCCAGCAGCCAAGATGTAGGCAGGGGCCTGGCCCGTCTAGCCAAAAACATTCAGTACTTC. Encoded protein: CASSQDVGRGLARLAKNIQYF.

This chain uses TRBV27 with TRBJ2-1; D may be TRBD1 or TRBD2 (6 bases each). The V end lost 3 bases, the J end lost 0 bases, and 9 bases lay between the germline ends. This CDR3 is 15 amino acids long. Germline values: CDR1 MNHEY, CDR2 SMNVEV (reference sequence). The CDR3 coding sequence is TGTGCCAGCAGTTTCCCGGGGGCCTCCTACAATGAGCAGTTCTTC. It codes for CASSFPGASYNEQFF.

The gene calls are TRBV19 and TRBJ1-4, with 9 positions matching TRBD1. Germline lookup yields CDR1 LNHDA and CDR2 SQIVND (reference sequence). Trimming took 6 bases from V and 7 from J; bases not matched to a gene: 12. The CDR3 consists of 16 residues. The CDR3 protein is CASSPLRGQGGEKLFF. DNA of the CDR3: TGTGCCAGTAGCCCCCTAAGGGGACAGGGTGGTGAAAAACTGTTTTTT. The full variable domain, rest sourced from reference TRBV19 and TRBJ1-4, is DGGITQSPKYLFRKEGQNVTLSCEQNLNHDAMYWYRQDPGQGLRLIYYSQIVNDFQKGDIAEGYSVSREKKESFPLTVTSAQKNPTAFYLCASSPLRGQGGEKLFFGSGTQLSVL.

V is TRBV28 and J is TRBJ1-1; TRBD1 is a possible D gene (5 bases). CDR3 size: 13 residues. Germline CDR1 and CDR2: MDHEN and SYDVKM. Trimming stripped 7 bases from V and 4 bases from J, with 13 bases between. Written as DNA, the CDR3 is TGTGCCAGCACCCGAACAGGAGGCACTGAAGCTTTCTTT. This codes for CASTRTGGTEAFF.

This chain joins TRBV28 and TRBJ2-3; D might be TRBD2 (7 bases). V shed 6 bases and J shed 6 bases, with 22 bases lying between them. The CDR3 spans 16 residues. Germline CDR1 MDHEN, CDR2 SYDVKM. In nucleotides, the CDR3 is TGTGCCAGCAGCCCCCTCGGAGGGGGGGAGGGGGATACGCAGTATTTT. It yields the protein CASSPLGGGEGDTQYF. Together with reference TRBV28 and TRBJ2-3, the CDR3 gives the full variable domain: DVKVTQSSRYLVKRTGEKVFLECVQDMDHENMFWYRQDPGLGLRLIYFSYDVKMKEKGDIPEGYSVSREKKERFSLILESASTNQTSMYLCASSPLGGGEGDTQYFGPGTRLTVL.

The chain carries TRBV2 and TRBJ1-1; no definite D call. Germline V CDR1 and CDR2: SNHLY, FYNNEI. The CDR3 is 15 residues long. V was clipped by 4 bases and J by 1 base, with 13 bases between them. The CDR3, as DNA: TGTGCCAGCAGTGCTCGCAGTCTCGCGAACACTGAAGCTTTCTTT. Protein product: CASSARSLANTEAFF.

This chain links TRBV12-1 with TRBJ2-5. TRBV12-1 is tagged as a pseudogene. This CDR3 comprises 18 residues. In nucleotides, the CDR3 is TGTGCCAGCAGCCCCCCGACAGAGGGACCAAAATCCAAAGAGACCCAGTACTTC. It specifies CASSPPTEGPKSKETQYF.

V and J are TRBV5-6 and TRBJ2-7; no definite D call. Deletions cut 2 bases from V and 12 bases from J, with 15 bases between. The CDR3 covers 12 residues. Germline CDR1 SGHDT, CDR2 YYEEEE. CDR3 bases: TGTGCCAGCAGCTTTCGGACGGTTGGTGCGTACTTC. It specifies CASSFRTVGAYF.

In its sample, this clone was seen once. Other nucleotide sequences in the sample specify the same CDR3. The rearrangement uses TRBV7-2 and TRBJ2-7; D unresolved. With 1 base removed from V and 2 bases from J, the gap between germline ends came to 6 bases. The CDR3 has 13 residues. CDR1 SGHTA and CDR2 FQGNSA come from the germline V gene. CDR3 loop: CASSLVFPYEQYF. CDR3 sequence (DNA): TGTGCCAGCAGCTTAGTATTCCCCTACGAGCAGTACTTC.

V is TRBV19 and J is TRBJ2-5; 9 bases line up with TRBD2. The CDR3 covers 12 residues. Germline lookup yields CDR1 LNHDA and CDR2 SQIVND (reference sequence). Unmatched junction bases numbered 0, after V lost 5 bases and J lost 5 bases. CDR3 region: CASSAGGETQYF. The CDR3 region has the DNA TGTGCCAGTAGTGCGGGGGGGGAGACCCAGTACTTC.

The chain uses TRBV2 and TRBJ2-2; TRBD2 might be the D (6 bases). V lost 4 bases, J lost 6 bases, and 9 bases lay in between. The CDR3 is 13 amino acids. CDR1 and CDR2 from the germline V gene are SNHLY and FYNNEI. The CDR3 DNA reads as TGTGCCAGCAGTGCTACTAGCTCCGGGGAGCTGTTTTTT. Translating it yields CASSATSSGELFF.

V gene TRBV6-5 combines with J gene TRBJ1-2; 7 nucleotides match TRBD1. The germline V gene has CDR1 MNHEY and CDR2 SVGAGI. The CDR3 has 14 amino acids. With V trimmed by 3 bases and J by 5 bases, 6 bases remained unmatched. The chain's CDR3 is CASSYRQGRYGYTF. The CDR3 region has the DNA TGTGCCAGCAGTTATCGACAGGGACGATATGGCTACACCTTC.